The rows below give T cell receptor beta chains drawn from one sample of a study of blood T cell repertoires in COVID-19. The assay was immunoSEQ multiplex PCR, and TCRdb's table has in-frame clones only and misses some. The sample lists 40,000 to 60,000 clones, over 70% occurring once. The sequenced sample consisted of peripheral blood. These receptors originate from an elderly woman with COVID-19, enrolled during active disease. CDR3s include the opening cysteine and the closing phenylalanine or tryptophan. A D gene is named only where the DNA matches it firmly. Expanded clones get a size class; other rows say once, few or many, or leave the size out.

NA	TRBV18	TRBJ2-4	NA	TGTGCCAGCTCACTCGAATCAAATTCTAGGGGTGCCAAAAACATTCAGTACTTC	CASSLESNSRGAKNIQYF
few	TRBV19	TRBJ1-5	NA	TGTGCCAGTAGTACACAGGGTAGGAGCAATCAGCCCCAGCATTTT	CASSTQGRSNQPQHF
NA	TRBV28	TRBJ2-1	NA	TGTGCCAGCAGAACCTATACGTCTCCGGGAAGTGAGCAGTTCTTC	CASRTYTSPGSEQFF
NA	TRBV5-1	TRBJ2-7	NA	TGCGCCAGCAGCTTACAGGCGAGCTCCTACGAGCAGTACTTC	CASSLQASSYEQYF
NA	TRBV5-1	TRBJ2-1	TRBD1	TGCGCCAGCAGTCCGGGACAGGGGGCGTTTAATGAGCAGTTCTTC	CASSPGQGAFNEQFF
NA	TRBV6-2/TRBV6-3	TRBJ2-3	TRBD1	TGTGCCAGCAGCCCTACACGACAGGGTCGGTCCCCGGATACGCAGTATTTT	CASSPTRQGRSPDTQYF
NA	TRBV3-1/TRBV3-2	TRBJ1-1	TRBD1	TGTGCCAGCAGCCAAGGGCCGACAGGGTTCGGCACTGAAGCTTTCTTT	CASSQGPTGFGTEAFF
NA	TRBV12-3/TRBV12-4	TRBJ1-2	NA	TGTGCCAGCAGTTTAATAAGAGGCTATGGCTACACCTTC	CASSLIRGYGYTF
NA	TRBV6-5	TRBJ1-1	NA	TGTGCCAGCAGACCCCCGAAAGGGCGGGACACTGAAGCTTTCTTT	CASRPPKGRDTEAFF
once	TRBV28	TRBJ2-7	TRBD2	TGTGCCAGCAGTTTACCCGCGCGGGAGAATTCCTACGAGCAGTACTTC	CASSLPARENSYEQYF
NA	TRBV27	TRBJ2-2	TRBD1	TGTGCCAGCAGTTCCAGACAGGGCACCGGGGAGCTGTTTTTT	CASSSRQGTGELFF
NA	TRBV15	TRBJ1-4	TRBD1	TGTGCCACCAGCAGAGATCAGGGGGCTGGTGAAAAACTGTTTTTT	CATSRDQGAGEKLFF
many	TRBV15	TRBJ1-5	NA	TGTGCCACCAGCAGAGCGATGGCCACCATGGGCAATCAGCCCCAGCATTTT	CATSRAMATMGNQPQHF
NA	TRBV5-6	TRBJ1-1	NA	TGTGCCAGCAGCTTCAGACAGAACACTGAAGCTTTCTTT	CASSFRQNTEAFF
NA	TRBV7-9	TRBJ2-5	NA	TGTGCCAGCAGCCAAAACCAAGAGACCCAGTACTTC	CASSQNQETQYF
NA	TRBV3-1/TRBV3-2	TRBJ1-2	NA	TGTGCCAGCAGCCAAGAAATGTCGGGAGGCTACACCTTC	CASSQEMSGGYTF
NA	TRBV7-3	TRBJ2-2	TRBD2	TGTGCCAGCAGCTCTGCCTCTAGCGGGGGGTACGGGGAGCTGTTTTTT	CASSSASSGGYGELFF
NA	TRBV19	TRBJ2-5	NA	TGTGCCAGTAGTATGGCGGGGTCGGGGGAGACCCAGTACTTC	CASSMAGSGETQYF
NA	TRBV29-1	TRBJ1-1	NA	TGCAGCGTTGAATTCCCACAGACTGAAGCTTTCTTT	CSVEFPQTEAFF
NA	TRBV7-9	TRBJ2-2	TRBD1	TGTGCCAGCAGCGAAGACAGGGCCGACACCGGGGAGCTGTTTTTT	CASSEDRADTGELFF
NA	TRBV5-1	TRBJ2-7	NA	TGCGCCAGCAGCTTGGAAGGTAGGACAGTCTACGAGCAGTACTTC	CASSLEGRTVYEQYF
NA	TRBV5-1	TRBJ1-3	TRBD1	TGCGCCAGCAGCGGGGACAGTGCTGGAAACACCATATATTTT	CASSGDSAGNTIYF
NA	TRBV5-1	TRBJ1-2	NA	TGCGCCAGCAGCTTGGGCCAGGGCGGTGGCTACACCTTC	CASSLGQGGGYTF
NA	TRBV6-5	TRBJ1-5	NA	TGTGCCAGCAGCCGGGGGGGACAGCCCCAGCATTTT	CASSRGGQPQHF
NA	TRBV12-2	TRBJ1-3	NA	TGTGCAAGTCGCCCCGTACCGGGACAGCACTTTGGAATCACCATATATTTT	CASRPVPGQHFGITIYF
NA	TRBV6-2/TRBV6-3	TRBJ1-1	TRBD1	TGTGCCAGCAGCCGTGACAGGGGGAACACTGAAGCTTTCTTT	CASSRDRGNTEAFF
few	TRBV5-5	TRBJ2-7	NA	TGTGCCAGCAGCTTGGCACATTCCGAGCAGTACTTC	CASSLAHSEQYF
NA	TRBV28	TRBJ1-1	TRBD1	TGTGCCAGCAGTCCTTGGACAGGGACGACTTTCTTT	CASSPWTGTTFF
NA	TRBV7-3	TRBJ2-5	NA	TGTGCCAGCAGCTTAAGTGGGCGAGAGACCCAGTACTTC	CASSLSGRETQYF
NA	TRBV3-1/TRBV3-2	TRBJ1-5	NA	TGTGCCAGCAGCCTAACTGGAAGGGGGTATAGCAATCAGCCCCAGCATTTT	CASSLTGRGYSNQPQHF
NA	TRBV10-1	TRBJ2-3	TRBD1	TGCGCCAGCAGTGAGTTACAGGGGATCCTCAGGGATACGCAGTATTTT	CASSELQGILRDTQYF
NA	TRBV25-1	TRBJ2-7	NA	TGTGCCAGCAGTGATCGAGGACTCTTGGACTACGAGCAGTACTTC	CASSDRGLLDYEQYF
NA	TRBV28	TRBJ1-1	NA	TGTGCCAGCAGTCCTTACGGGAGGGGGGGCAGCACTGAAGCTTTCTTT	CASSPYGRGGSTEAFF
NA	TRBV5-1	TRBJ1-1	TRBD1	TGCGCCAGCAGCTTCGGATACGGGACAGTATCTGAAGCTTTCTTT	CASSFGYGTVSEAFF
NA	TRBV5-4	TRBJ2-3	TRBD2	TGTGCCAGCAGCTTAGCGGGAGGGCCAACAGATACGCAGTATTTT	CASSLAGGPTDTQYF
NA	TRBV6-5	TRBJ1-2	TRBD1	TGTGCCAGCAATAGACAGGGGGCACCTAACTATGGCTACACCTTC	CASNRQGAPNYGYTF
once	TRBV30	TRBJ1-4	NA	TGTGCCTGGAGTCCGGGGGGGGCAAATGAAAAACTGTTTTTT	CAWSPGGANEKLFF
NA	TRBV5-1	TRBJ2-7	TRBD2	TGCGCCAGCAGCGCCGGGGGGACCTACGAGCAGTACTTC	CASSAGGTYEQYF
NA	TRBV28	TRBJ2-7	NA	TGTGCCAGTGGGCTGGGCAGCCTAAGTCCCTACGAGCAGTACTTC	CASGLGSLSPYEQYF
few	TRBV2	TRBJ1-5	NA	TGTGCCAGCAGGCTTTCAAGAGAGGGCAATCAGCCCCAGCATTTT	CASRLSREGNQPQHF
NA	TRBV2	TRBJ2-7	NA	TGTGCCAGCAGTGTGCAGGGTGCCTCCTACGAGCAGTACTTC	CASSVQGASYEQYF
NA	TRBV12-3/TRBV12-4	TRBJ2-7	NA	TGTGCCAGCAGTCCCCTCGGGATGGGCGAGCAGTACTTC	CASSPLGMGEQYF
NA	TRBV7-2	TRBJ2-1	NA	TGTGCCAGCAGCTTAGGGCCTAGTCAGACTGAGCAGTTCTTC	CASSLGPSQTEQFF
NA	TRBV11-3	TRBJ2-5	NA	TGTGCCAGCAGCATCGGGGGAGGACAAGAGACCCAGTACTTC	CASSIGGGQETQYF
NA	TRBV2	TRBJ1-5	NA	TGTGCCACGAGCAGGGAATATAGCAATCAGCCCCAGCATTTT	CATSREYSNQPQHF
NA	TRBV5-1	TRBJ2-1	TRBD2	TGCGCCAGCAGCTTACTAGCGGGAACGACTAGCGGTGAGCAGTTCTTC	CASSLLAGTTSGEQFF
NA	TRBV7-8	TRBJ2-3	NA	TGTGCCAGCAGCTTAAGCCGGGAAGATACGCAGTATTTT	CASSLSREDTQYF
NA	TRBV7-9	TRBJ1-4	TRBD1	TGTGCCAGCAGCTTCAATGGGGACAGGAATGAAAAACTGTTTTTT	CASSFNGDRNEKLFF
NA	TRBV28	TRBJ2-7	NA	TGTGCCACCAGCCAGGTTCAGGGATGGTACTTC	CATSQVQGWYF
NA	TRBV14	TRBJ1-4	NA	TGTGCCAGCAGCCAGGGAACAGGCCACCATAATGAAAAACTGTTTTTT	CASSQGTGHHNEKLFF
NA	TRBV6-5	TRBJ2-7	NA	TGTGCCAGCAGCTCCGCCTACGAGCAGTACTTC	CASSSAYEQYF
NA	TRBV11-2	TRBJ1-5	NA	TGTGCCAGCAGCAGAGGTGATAATCAGCCCCAGCATTTT	CASSRGDNQPQHF
NA	TRBV6-1	TRBJ2-7	NA	TGTGCCAGCAGTGAAGTCGCTACCTCGACCTACGAGCAGTACTTC	CASSEVATSTYEQYF
NA	TRBV3-1/TRBV3-2	TRBJ2-2	NA	TGTGCCAGCAGACCCCGGGGGGCCAACACCGGGGAGCTGTTTTTT	CASRPRGANTGELFF
once	TRBV5-1	TRBJ2-5	TRBD2	TGCGCCAGCAGCTTCGGGACTAGCGGTAGAGAGACCCAGTACTTC	CASSFGTSGRETQYF
NA	TRBV12-3/TRBV12-4	TRBJ1-2	NA	TGTGCCAGCAGCAGGGGCTATGGCTACACCTTC	CASSRGYGYTF
NA	TRBV6-6	TRBJ1-3	TRBD1	TGTGCCAGCAGTCGTAAGCCGATCCCACAGGGGGCAGGAAACACCATATATTTT	CASSRKPIPQGAGNTIYF
NA	TRBV19	TRBJ1-1	TRBD1	TGTGCCAGTAGTATACAGGGGGCGCGTAGGACTGAAGCTTTCTTT	CASSIQGARRTEAFF
NA	TRBV28	TRBJ1-4	NA	TGTGCCAGCAGTTTACGGTCCAGGGGCCCAGATGAAAAACTGTTTTTT	CASSLRSRGPDEKLFF
once	TRBV4-2	TRBJ2-6	NA	TGTGCCAGCAGCCAAGGTCGAGCCGCCTCTGGGGCCAACGTCCTGACTTTC	CASSQGRAASGANVLTF